This TCR beta chain was recorded in a study of neurological immune-mediated disorders. Study conclusions and caveats: HTLV-1-associated myelopathy ranked highest for TCR clonal expansion and multiple sclerosis lowest, beneath healthy controls.

Losses at the gene ends were 0 bases for V and 6 bases for J; bases not matched to a gene: 7. This CDR3 has 15 amino acids. Germline loops: CDR1 LGHDT, CDR2 YNNKEL (reference sequence). This clonotype was observed many times. Its antigen remains unknown. Each CDR3 protein gets one entry after TCRdb re-called the 5' RACE reads with MiXCR. Found here are around 16,000 distinct CDR3 sequences, about 15% of them singletons; the top ten hold around 13%. Sequences were obtained from PBMCs. This clonotype originated in a man in his 60s with HTLV-1-associated myelopathy (HAM/TSP). The chain combines TRBV3-1 with TRBJ2-7; 8 positions agree with TRBD2. The CDR3 nucleotides are TGTGCCAGCAGCCAAGATCTTAACGGGGGGGGCGAGCAGTACTTC. This translates into CASSQDLNGGGEQYF.